Below are 9 T cell receptor beta chains sequenced from a single sample in a study of blood T cell repertoires in COVID-19. TCRdb's copy holds only in-frame clones and misses some; the assay was immunoSEQ multiplex PCR. The table records a few hundred thousand clones, under 90% of them present only once. Sequences were obtained from peripheral blood. Receptors were obtained from a woman older than 75 with active or convalescent COVID-19.

The chain uses TRBV4-3 and TRBJ2-7; TRBD2 aligns across 12 bases. The CDR3 is 15 amino acids. CDR1 and CDR2 from the germline V gene are LGHNA and YSLEER. Trimming cost V 3 bases and J 8 bases; bases outside gene matches: 8. CDR3 DNA: TGCGCCAGCAGCCACTCCGGACTAGCGGGATACCAGCAGTACTTC. It specifies CASSHSGLAGYQQYF.

This clone was counted a few times. The chain links TRBV6-1 to TRBJ1-4; no clear D. The CDR3 covers 18 residues. V shed 3 bases and J shed 0 bases, with 17 bases lying between them. CDR1 and CDR2 from the germline V gene are MNHNS and SASEGT. In nucleotides, the CDR3 is TGTGCCAGCAGTGAGGCCCTATTGGGGAGCGCAACTAATGAAAAACTGTTTTTT. Encoded protein: CASSEALLGSATNEKLFF.

Only a few counts were recorded for this clone. V usage is TRBV6-1 and J usage is TRBJ2-7, with TRBD1 identical over 7 bases. CDR1 and CDR2 from the germline V gene are MNHNS and SASEGT. The trim removed 0 bases at V and 1 base at J, leaving 3 bases unmatched. The CDR3 contains 15 residues. The CDR3 loop is CASSEARRGSYEQYF. The CDR3, as DNA: TGTGCCAGCAGTGAAGCTCGCAGGGGGTCCTACGAGCAGTACTTC.

V gene TRBV6-2 or TRBV6-3 combines with J gene TRBJ2-7; 9 bases are shared with TRBD1. The germline gives CDR1 MNHEY, CDR2 SVGEGT. Losses at the gene ends were 2 bases for V and 6 bases for J; bases not matched to a gene: 20. The CDR3 loop spans 19 amino acids. CDR3: CASSYATVGRDRDWREQYF. The CDR3 DNA reads TGTGCCAGCAGTTACGCAACGGTAGGTCGGGACAGGGATTGGCGCGAGCAGTACTTC.

The chain has TRBV19 and TRBJ1-2, with 7 positions matching TRBD1. Germline assignment: CDR1 LNHDA and CDR2 SQIVND (reference sequence). J was trimmed by 4 bases and V by 6 bases; bases with no gene match: 5. The CDR3 loop spans 13 amino acids. As DNA, the CDR3 is TGTGCCAGTAGCCGACGACAGGGCTATGGCTACACCTTC. This codes for CASSRRQGYGYTF. Full variable domain (outside the CDR3, taken from reference TRBV19 and TRBJ1-2): DGGITQSPKYLFRKEGQNVTLSCEQNLNHDAMYWYRQDPGQGLRLIYYSQIVNDFQKGDIAEGYSVSREKKESFPLTVTSAQKNPTAFYLCASSRRQGYGYTFGSGTRLTVV.

The chain couples TRBV3-1 (or the pseudogene TRBV3-2) to TRBJ2-7; 8 bases fit TRBD2. The ends lost 1 base at V and 9 bases at J; junction bases unmatched: 17. Germline CDR1 and CDR2: LGHDT and YNNKEL (reference sequence). The CDR3 spans 17 residues. Written as DNA, the CDR3 is TGTGCCAGCAGCCAAGCCCTACCGGGAGGGGGTCGGGACACGCAGTACTTC. The encoded protein is CASSQALPGGGRDTQYF.

The chain carries TRBV19 and TRBJ1-1; TRBD1 agrees at 9 bases. The CDR3 totals 14 residues. Germline V gives CDR1 LNHDA, CDR2 SQIVND (reference sequence). V trimming: 8 bases; J trimming: 1 base; junction bases outside the gene matches: 5. Here the CDR3 DNA reads TGTGCCAGTCGATACAGGGGGCGGAACACTGAAGCTTTCTTT. The encoded protein is CASRYRGRNTEAFF.

The CDR3 sequence is CASSLVAGINYGYTF. DNA for the CDR3: TGTGCCAGCAGCTTAGTCGCGGGGATTAACTATGGCTACACCTTC. The rearrangement links TRBV7-2 to TRBJ1-2; D is uncertain. V shed 1 base and J shed 1 base, with 10 bases lying between them. CDR3 length equals 15 residues. Germline CDR1 SGHTA, CDR2 FQGNSA.

This clone was observed a few times. The chain combines TRBV18 with TRBJ1-5; 8 bases are a match to TRBD1. The ends lost 4 bases at V and 7 bases at J; junction bases unmatched: 6. Germline V gene data show CDR1 as KGHSH and CDR2 as LQKENI. The CDR3 covers 14 residues. In nucleotides, the CDR3 is TGTGCCAGCTCACTCGGACAGGGTGAGCAGCCCCAGCATTTT. It yields the protein CASSLGQGEQPQHF.